This entry describes one T cell receptor beta chain. Its antigen is not identified. The data are from a study of cytomegalovirus exposure and HLA in healthy donors. Findings of the study overall: Specific recognition of CMV antigens was confirmed in vitro for a few chains (all CMV-associated). TCR beta V- and J-gene trimming was later associated with a missense DCLRE1C variant. Roughly uniform sequencing depth across donors was assumed, possibly incorrectly.

CDR3 size: 18 residues. Trimming at V came to 0 bases and at J to 6 bases, leaving 13 bases not matched to a gene. The germline V gene encodes CDR1 LGHNA and CDR2 YNFKEQ. The study ran its PCR with 60 Vbeta and 13 Jbeta primers. Measured with immunoSEQ multiplex PCR; TCRdb has only the in-frame clones, and not every one. The repertoire holds 200,000 or so clones, about 85% seen once, with approximately 0.39% in the top ten. The chain carries TRBV4-2 and TRBJ2-5, with 10 bases fitting TRBD2. What was sequenced was PBMCs. This sequence originates from a male donor in good health and CMV-seropositive. CDR3 loop: CASSQDTPRAGGLQTQYF. Written as DNA, the CDR3 is TGTGCCAGCAGCCAAGACACACCAAGAGCGGGGGGGCTCCAGACCCAGTACTTC.